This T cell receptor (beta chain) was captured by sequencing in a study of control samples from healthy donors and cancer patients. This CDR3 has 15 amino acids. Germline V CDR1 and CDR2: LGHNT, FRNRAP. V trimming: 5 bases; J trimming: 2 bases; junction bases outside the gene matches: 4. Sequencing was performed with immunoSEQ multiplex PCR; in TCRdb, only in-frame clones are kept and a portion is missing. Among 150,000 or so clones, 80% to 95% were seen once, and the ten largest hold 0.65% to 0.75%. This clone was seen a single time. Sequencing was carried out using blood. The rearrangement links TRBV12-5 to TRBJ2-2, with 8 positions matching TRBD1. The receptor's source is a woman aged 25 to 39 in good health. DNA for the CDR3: TGTGCTAGTGGTGACAGGGGATCAAACACCGGGGAGCTGTTTTTT. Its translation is CASGDRGSNTGELFF. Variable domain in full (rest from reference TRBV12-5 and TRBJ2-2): DARVTQTPRHKVTEMGQEVTMRCQPILGHNTVFWYRQTMMQGLELLAYFRNRAPLDDSGMPKDRFSAEMPDATLATLKIQPSEPRDSAVYFCASGDRGSNTGELFFGEGSRLTVL.